The sequence of this T cell receptor beta chain was determined in a study of CD8+CD57+ T cells in acquired aplastic anemia. This CDR3 contains 16 residues. Deletions cut 2 bases from V and 0 bases from J, with 11 bases between. The germline V gene has CDR1 LGHDT and CDR2 YNNKEL (reference sequence). Patients who underwent sequencing had shown CD8+CD57+ cell expansion by flow cytometry. Blood samples were obtained from patients who had received no prior therapy. TCR beta VDJ and CDR3 profiling used genomic DNA as template. TCRdb re-derived calls from the reads in MiXCR, one entry per CDR3 protein. Of about 180,000 distinct CDR3 sequences listed, 48% are singletons. General study findings and limits: Researchers reported that CD8+ Simpson's diversity was not significantly different in patients versus controls.

In regard to this clonotype: The antigen is unknown.

This receptor was taken from a human donor with aplastic anemia. V is TRBV3-1 and J is TRBJ1-3; no clear D. The sequenced sample was sorted CD4+, CD8+, or CD8+CD57+ T cells (not recorded which) from PBMCs. DNA for the CDR3: TGTGCCAGCAGCCAATGGTCACGTACCTCTGGAAACACCATATATTTT. This codes for CASSQWSRTSGNTIYF.